This TCR beta chain derives from a study of blood T cell repertoires in COVID-19. Study-wide background: Acute-phase and convalescent COVID-19 samples originated in the United States, Italy and Spain. PBMCs, B-cell-depleted T cells, or T cells were the source of the cDNA or gDNA that made up the material.

The CDR3 sequence is 15 residues long. Germline CDR1 and CDR2: KGHSH and LQKENI. V gave up 3 bases and J gave up 6 bases, with 14 bases separating them. Authors' data handling: Quantification of nucleated cells was approximated via reference gene primer amplification. Clones were read by immunoSEQ multiplex PCR, and TCRdb kept only the in-frame ones, dropping some. The V and J calls and the clone size are those of that table, but D and trimming were determined from the DNA. The table lists about 14,000 clones, around 67% of them singletons. The origin of this receptor is a boy aged 2-9 years with active or convalescent COVID-19. What was sequenced was peripheral blood. J is TRBJ2-2 and V is TRBV18; D may be TRBD1 (5 bases). The CDR3 DNA sequence: TGTGCCAGCTCACCCCAGACAGCCCCCCCCGGGGAGCTGTTTTTT. Translation gives CASSPQTAPPGELFF. The variable domain in full, with the rest retrieved from reference TRBV18 and TRBJ2-2, is NAGVMQNPRHLVRRRGQEARLRCSPMKGHSHVYWYRQLPEEGLKFMVYLQKENIIDESGMPKERFSAEFPKEGPSILRIQQVVRGDSAAYFCASSPQTAPPGELFFGEGSRLTVL.